This entry lists 14 T cell receptor beta chains sequenced from one sample in a study of T cells in Graves' hyperthyroidism and ophthalmopathy. RNA transcripts served as the template for amplifying TCR beta CDR3 regions. An initial round of RT-PCR targeting the TCR CDR3 relied on the HTBI primer set. TCRdb reprocessed the multiplex PCR reads with MiXCR, giving one entry per CDR3 protein. The data show almost 350,000 distinct CDR3 sequences, roughly 18% seen once. Source material: blood. These receptors were collected from a woman in her 40s with Graves' ophthalmopathy.

This clonotype has a count of ten or more. The rearrangement uses TRBV6-1 and TRBJ2-7; D is uncertain. Germline CDR1 is MNHNS and CDR2 is SASEGT. V was shortened by 3 bases and J by 0 bases, with 12 bases between the two germline ends. This CDR3 comprises 15 residues. DNA of the CDR3: TGTGCCAGCAGTGAGGAGACGGTGAGCTCCTACGAGCAGTACTTC. It specifies CASSEETVSSYEQYF.

In its sample, this clonotype was seen many times. This sequence joins TRBV28 and TRBJ1-5; D call uncertain. V dropped 3 bases and J dropped 7 bases, with 10 bases sitting between them. The CDR3 loop spans 13 amino acids. CDR1 and CDR2 (germline): MDHEN, SYDVKM. In DNA form, the CDR3 reads TGTGCCAGCAGTTTCAAGGGAAGACAGCCCCAGCATTTT. Translated, it gives CASSFKGRQPQHF.

This clonotype was counted at least ten times. The CDR3 region is CASNQGNRGGSNQPQHF. The CDR3 DNA reads TGTGCCAGCAACCAGGGAAACAGGGGAGGCAGCAATCAGCCCCAGCATTTT. The chain joins TRBV6-2 or TRBV6-3 to TRBJ1-5, with 7 bases aligning to TRBD1. V dropped 7 bases and J dropped 1; count of bases not matched to a gene: 13. This CDR3 is built from 17 residues. CDR1 and CDR2 (germline): MNHEY, SVGEGT.

This clonotype showed up just a few times. Here the CDR3 DNA reads TGTGCCAGCAGCCGCTCCCGGACAGTGAGCAATCAGCCCCAGCATTTT. Its protein is CASSRSRTVSNQPQHF. This chain connects TRBV7-8 to TRBJ1-5; TRBD1 might be the D (6 bases). Germline V gene lookup returns CDR1 SGHVS and CDR2 FQNEAQ. The CDR3 is 16 residues long. Trimming pared 5 bases from V and 1 base from J, leaving 15 bases between.

This clonotype was detected many times. V usage is TRBV11-2 and J usage is TRBJ1-3, with D maybe TRBD1 (6 bases). The CDR3 consists of 17 residues. Trimming took 5 bases from V and 0 from J, leaving 17 bases between them. CDR1 is SGHAT and CDR2 is FQNNGV in the germline V gene. CDR3 residues: CASSQGTERSSGNTIYF. As DNA, the CDR3 is TGTGCCAGCAGCCAGGGGACTGAACGATCCTCTGGAAACACCATATATTTT.

The sample holds many counts of this clonotype. The chain carries TRBV28 and TRBJ1-1; possible D gene TRBD1, 5 bases. CDR1 MDHEN and CDR2 SYDVKM come from the germline V gene. There are 15 residues in the CDR3. The V end lost 9 bases, the J end lost 0 bases, and 17 bases lay between the germline ends. The CDR3 protein is CASTTEGRVNTEAFF. CDR3 nucleotide sequence: TGTGCCAGTACGACCGAGGGACGGGTGAACACTGAAGCTTTCTTT.

At least ten counts were recorded for this clonotype. The V call is TRBV4-1, the J call TRBJ2-7; TRBD1 or TRBD2 may be the D gene (6 bases each). The CDR3 consists of 16 residues. Germline V CDR1 and CDR2: MGHRA, YSYEKL. Between the trimmed V and J ends, which lost 4 bases and 2 bases, there was a span of 18 bases. CDR3 DNA: TGCGCCAGCAGCCCGGGCCAAGGTAGGGGGGCCTACGAGCAGTACTTC. Its translation: CASSPGQGRGAYEQYF.

With respect to this clonotype: Possible read error: a much larger clone is one base away. The V call is TRBV19, the J call TRBJ1-5; D ambiguous. The CDR3 runs 13 residues. V lost 3 bases and J 6 bases, leaving 9 bases between the germline ends. Germline V lookup: CDR1 LNHDA, CDR2 SQIVND (reference sequence). CDR3 in DNA: TGTGCCAGTAGTATCTCCGTCGGTCAGCCCCAGCATTTT. Translated: CASSISVGQPQHF.

The CDR3 DNA is TGTGCCAGCAGTGAAACGGGCAGGGGGAGGGTGTTTTTT. Translation gives CASSETGRGRVFF. The chain recombines TRBV6-1 with TRBJ1-4; 7 nucleotides agree with TRBD1. The V segment lost 2 bases and the J segment 15 bases; nucleotides outside the gene matches: 9. Germline lookup yields CDR1 MNHNS and CDR2 SASEGT. The CDR3 loop spans 13 amino acids.

The chain combines TRBV11-2 with TRBJ2-6, with 9 bases fitting TRBD2. The V gene's germline CDR1 is SGHAT and CDR2 FQNNGV. The CDR3 runs to 19 residues. V shed 5 bases, J shed 0 bases, and the junction held 11 bases outside the gene matches. CDR3 DNA: TGTGCCAGCAGCCCAGTGACTAGCGGATATCTCTCTGGGGCCAACGTCCTGACTTTC. Protein sequence: CASSPVTSGYLSGANVLTF.

The chain carries TRBV27 and TRBJ1-5; weak D call: TRBD1 (5 bases). Trimming pared 5 bases from V and 8 bases from J, leaving 22 bases between. Germline V gene sequence: CDR1 MNHEY, CDR2 SMNVEV (reference sequence). The CDR3 spans 16 residues. The CDR3 loop reads CASSPRPGYSLEPQHF. Written as DNA, the CDR3 is TGTGCCAGCAGTCCGAGACCAGGGTATTCGCTGGAGCCCCAGCATTTT.

This clonotype was recorded at least ten times. The gene calls are TRBV19 and TRBJ1-5; D might be TRBD1 (6 bases). Germline CDR1 is LNHDA and CDR2 is SQIVND (reference sequence). The CDR3 has 16 residues. Trimming removed 8 bases at V and 2 bases at J, with 19 bases between. CDR3 protein: CASATAGVIGNQPQHF. The CDR3 nucleotides are TGTGCCAGTGCCACGGCAGGGGTGATTGGCAATCAGCCCCAGCATTTT.

This clonotype was counted many times. The gene calls are TRBV28 and TRBJ1-5, with D perhaps TRBD1 (5 bases). The germline V gene encodes CDR1 MDHEN and CDR2 SYDVKM. The CDR3 covers 15 residues. V dropped 6 bases and J dropped 5 bases, with 17 bases sitting between them. CDR3 in DNA: TGTGCCAGCAGCTATGACAGCAGGAGGCATCAGCCCCAGCATTTT. This translates into CASSYDSRRHQPQHF.

The chain combines TRBV18 with TRBJ1-1; weak D call: TRBD1 (6 bases). Germline V gives CDR1 KGHSH, CDR2 LQKENI. CDR3 length equals 17 residues. The V end lost 1 base, the J end lost 1 base, and 16 bases lay between the germline ends. As DNA, the CDR3 is TGTGCCAGCTCACCACTATTCGGGGGCGTAGGGAACACTGAAGCTTTCTTT. It translates to CASSPLFGGVGNTEAFF.